This T cell receptor beta chain was observed in a study of blood T cell repertoires in COVID-19. As for the study in general: T cells, B-cell-depleted T cells, or PBMCs provided the cDNA or gDNA that served as material.

Authors' data handling: Amplification from reference gene primers served as the basis for estimated nucleated cell counts. Sequencing used immunoSEQ multiplex PCR; TCRdb keeps in-frame clones, though not all of them. From that table come the V and J calls and clone size; the DNA was used to work out D and trimming. The table shows roughly 100,000 clones, with 80% to 85% occurring only once. This CDR3 is 16 amino acids long. The V gene's germline CDR1 is LNHDA and CDR2 SQIVND (reference sequence). The V gene end was trimmed by 6 bases and the J gene end by 6 bases; junction bases not matched to a gene: 9.

The sequenced sample consisted of peripheral blood. This sequence joins TRBV19 and TRBJ1-5, with 12 positions matching TRBD1. The clonotype comes from a man aged 55 to 70 with acute or convalescent COVID-19. The CDR3 sequence: CASRTPGTGGFQPQHF. CDR3 DNA sequence: TGTGCCAGTAGGACACCCGGGACAGGGGGCTTTCAGCCCCAGCATTTT.